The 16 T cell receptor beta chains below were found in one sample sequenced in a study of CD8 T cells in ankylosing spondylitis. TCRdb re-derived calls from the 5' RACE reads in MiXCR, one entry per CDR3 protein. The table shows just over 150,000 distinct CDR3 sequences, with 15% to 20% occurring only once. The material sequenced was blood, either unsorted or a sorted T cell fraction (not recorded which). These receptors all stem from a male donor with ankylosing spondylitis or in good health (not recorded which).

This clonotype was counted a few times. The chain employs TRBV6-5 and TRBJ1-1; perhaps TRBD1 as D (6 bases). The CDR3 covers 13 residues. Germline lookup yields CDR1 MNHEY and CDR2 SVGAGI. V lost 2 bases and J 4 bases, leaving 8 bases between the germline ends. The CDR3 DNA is TGTGCCAGCAGTTACGGACAGCTCACTGAAGCTTTCTTT. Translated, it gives CASSYGQLTEAFF.

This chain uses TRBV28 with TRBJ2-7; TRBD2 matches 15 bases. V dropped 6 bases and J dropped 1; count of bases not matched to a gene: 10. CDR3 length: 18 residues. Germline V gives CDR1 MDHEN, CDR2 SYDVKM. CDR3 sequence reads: CASRWGLAGGVGSYEQYF. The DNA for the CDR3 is TGTGCCAGCAGGTGGGGACTAGCGGGAGGTGTTGGTTCCTACGAGCAGTACTTC.

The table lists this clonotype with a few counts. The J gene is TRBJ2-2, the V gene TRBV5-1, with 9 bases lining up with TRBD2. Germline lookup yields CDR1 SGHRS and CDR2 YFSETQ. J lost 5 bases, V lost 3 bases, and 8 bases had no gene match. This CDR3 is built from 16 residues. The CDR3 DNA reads TGCGCCAGCAGCTGGACGACTAGCGGTTGGACCGGGGAGCTGTTTTTT. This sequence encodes CASSWTTSGWTGELFF.

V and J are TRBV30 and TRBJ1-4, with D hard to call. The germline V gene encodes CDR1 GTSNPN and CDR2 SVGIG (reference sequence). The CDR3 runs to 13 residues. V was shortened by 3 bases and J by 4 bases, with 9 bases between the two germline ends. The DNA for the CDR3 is TGTGCCTGGAGCGCGCGGCGTAATGAAAAACTGTTTTTT. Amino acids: CAWSARRNEKLFF.

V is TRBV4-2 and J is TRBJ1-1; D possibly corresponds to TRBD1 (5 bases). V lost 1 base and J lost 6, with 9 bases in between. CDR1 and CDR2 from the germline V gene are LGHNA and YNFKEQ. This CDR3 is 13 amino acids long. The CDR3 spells CASSQVGDSEAFF. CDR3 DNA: TGTGCCAGCAGCCAAGTGGGGGACTCTGAAGCTTTCTTT.

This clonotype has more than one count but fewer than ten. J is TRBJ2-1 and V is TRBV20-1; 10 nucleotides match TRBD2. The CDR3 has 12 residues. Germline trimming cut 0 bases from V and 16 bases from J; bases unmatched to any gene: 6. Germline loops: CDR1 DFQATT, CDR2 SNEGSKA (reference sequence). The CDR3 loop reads CSARDGLAGAFF. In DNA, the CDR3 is TGCAGTGCTAGAGATGGCCTAGCGGGAGCTTTCTTC.

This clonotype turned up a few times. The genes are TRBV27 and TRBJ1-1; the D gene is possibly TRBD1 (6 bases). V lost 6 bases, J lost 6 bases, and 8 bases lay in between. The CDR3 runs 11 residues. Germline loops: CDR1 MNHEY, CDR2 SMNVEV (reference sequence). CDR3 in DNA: TGTGCCAGCAGCGGGGGGCCTGAAGCTTTCTTT. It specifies CASSGGPEAFF.

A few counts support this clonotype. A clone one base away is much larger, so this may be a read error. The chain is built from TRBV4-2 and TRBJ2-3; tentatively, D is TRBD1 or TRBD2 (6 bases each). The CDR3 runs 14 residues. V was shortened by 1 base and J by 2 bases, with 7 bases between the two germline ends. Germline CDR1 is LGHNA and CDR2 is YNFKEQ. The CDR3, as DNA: TGTGCCAGCAGCCAAGGGGGGGCCACAGATACGCAGTATTTT. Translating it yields CASSQGGATDTQYF.

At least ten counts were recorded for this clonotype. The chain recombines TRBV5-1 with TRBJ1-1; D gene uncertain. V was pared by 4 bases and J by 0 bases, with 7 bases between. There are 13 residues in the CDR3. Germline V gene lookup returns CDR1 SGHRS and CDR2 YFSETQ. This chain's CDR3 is CASSQFLNTEAFF. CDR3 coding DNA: TGCGCCAGCAGCCAGTTCTTGAACACTGAAGCTTTCTTT.

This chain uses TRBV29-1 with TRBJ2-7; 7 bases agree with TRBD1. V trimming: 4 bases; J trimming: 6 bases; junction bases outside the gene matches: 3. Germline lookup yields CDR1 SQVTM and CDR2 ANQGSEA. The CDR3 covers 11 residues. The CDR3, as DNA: TGCAGCGTTGTAACAGGGGTCGAGCAGTACTTC. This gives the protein CSVVTGVEQYF.

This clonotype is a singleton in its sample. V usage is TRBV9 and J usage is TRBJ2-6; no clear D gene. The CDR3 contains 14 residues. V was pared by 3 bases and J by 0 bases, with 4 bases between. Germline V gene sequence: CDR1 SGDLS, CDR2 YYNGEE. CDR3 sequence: CASSEYSGANVLTF. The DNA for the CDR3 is TGTGCCAGCAGCGAGTACTCTGGGGCCAACGTCCTGACTTTC.

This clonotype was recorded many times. The CDR3: CASSKIGTGWEAKNIQYF. The CDR3 DNA follows: TGTGCCAGCAGCAAAATTGGGACAGGGTGGGAGGCCAAAAACATTCAGTACTTC. The V and J genes are TRBV21-1 and TRBJ2-4; whether TRBD1, the table's D call, matches the DNA was not checked. TRBV21-1 is a pseudogene segment. The CDR3 has 18 amino acids.

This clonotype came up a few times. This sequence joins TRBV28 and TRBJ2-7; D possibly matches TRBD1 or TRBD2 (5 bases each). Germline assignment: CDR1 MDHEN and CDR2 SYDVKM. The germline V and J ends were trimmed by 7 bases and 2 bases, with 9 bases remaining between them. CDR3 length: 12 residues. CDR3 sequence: CASIGGTYEQYF. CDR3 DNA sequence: TGTGCCAGCATTGGGGGAACCTACGAGCAGTACTTC.

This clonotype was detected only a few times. The CDR3 DNA reads as TGTGCCAGCCGGGTCCCATACAATGAGCAGTTCTTC. Its translation is CASRVPYNEQFF. The V and J genes are TRBV28 and TRBJ2-1; unclear D gene. Germline values: CDR1 MDHEN, CDR2 SYDVKM. The CDR3 runs 12 residues. V lost 8 bases and J lost 4, with 9 bases in between. Full variable domain (remainder filled in from reference TRBV28 and TRBJ2-1): DVKVTQSSRYLVKRTGEKVFLECVQDMDHENMFWYRQDPGLGLRLIYFSYDVKMKEKGDIPEGYSVSREKKERFSLILESASTNQTSMYLCASRVPYNEQFFGPGTRLTVL.

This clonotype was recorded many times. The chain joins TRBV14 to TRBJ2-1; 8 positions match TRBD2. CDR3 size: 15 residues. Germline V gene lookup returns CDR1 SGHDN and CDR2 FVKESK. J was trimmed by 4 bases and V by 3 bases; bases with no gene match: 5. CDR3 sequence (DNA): TGTGCCAGCAGCCATAGACTAGCGCCGTACAATGAGCAGTTCTTC. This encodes CASSHRLAPYNEQFF.

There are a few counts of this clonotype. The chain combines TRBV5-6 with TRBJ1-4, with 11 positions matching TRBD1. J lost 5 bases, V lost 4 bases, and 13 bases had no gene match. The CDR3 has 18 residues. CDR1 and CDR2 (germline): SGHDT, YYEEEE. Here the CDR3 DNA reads TGTGCCAGCAGCGGGGACAGGGGGAACCCGGGATTAAATGAAAAACTGTTTTTT. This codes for CASSGDRGNPGLNEKLFF.